This T cell receptor (beta chain) was captured in a study of CD8 T cells in Susac syndrome. Germline-derived CDR1 and CDR2 are SGHVS and FNYEAQ. The CDR3 contains 15 residues. V dropped 7 bases and J dropped 2; count of bases not matched to a gene: 6. The authors reverse transcribed about 0.5 to 1 ug RNA with random hexamers. An immunoSEQ multiplex PCR amplified TCR beta CDR3 over 54 Vbeta and 13 Jbeta. TCRdb re-called the immunoSEQ multiplex PCR reads through MiXCR, storing one row per CDR3 protein. In the table there are about 300,000 distinct CDR3 sequences, 89% of which are singletons. Sequencing of TCR beta was carried out in blood CD8+ and CD4+ T cells. Negative magnetic isolation gave CD8+ and CD4+ cells; FACS enriched CD8+ TEMRA.

Sequenced material: CD8+ T cells from PBMCs. The chain has TRBV7-6 and TRBJ2-3; 10 nucleotides agree with TRBD1. The sequence was collected from a human donor with multiple sclerosis. The CDR3: CASTPGTGDTDTQYF. CDR3 bases: TGTGCCAGCACTCCGGGGACAGGGGACACAGATACGCAGTATTTT.